This T cell receptor (beta chain) was observed in a study of blood T cells in healthy people across ages. Whole-study findings and limits: It was not known whether donors were CMV positive (a possible confounder of expanded clonotype changes). Roughly linear declines in TCR beta diversity per million T cells occurred with age. In long-lived donors, naive CD4+ cell counts and diversity exceeded those of aged donors.

Germline CDR1 is SQVTM and CDR2 is ANQGSEA. The CDR3 totals 14 residues. A second PCR of roughly 7 to 11 cycles used a sample-barcoded 5' primer and a J-beta primer mix. TCRdb analysed the 5' RACE reads with MiXCR anew, one entry per CDR3 protein. The sample consists of about 1.4 million distinct CDR3 sequences, roughly 64% of them appearing once. There are a few counts of this clonotype. Antigen specificity is unknown. This sequence joins TRBV29-1 and TRBJ2-4, with TRBD1 matching over 9 bases. The DNA matches TRBJ2-7 better at its end, which makes the J call doubtful. The sequencing input was blood. This receptor was identified in a man aged 18 to 29 in good health. The CDR3 DNA is TGCAGCGTCGGTTCCGGGACAGGGCTCTACGAGCAGTACTTC. Amino acids: CSVGSGTGLYEQYF.